What follows is one TCR beta chain and its context. Assay: immunoSEQ multiplex PCR; the TCRdb copy retains only in-frame clones and omits some. The sample carries roughly 490,000 clones, about 79% recorded once. This sample stems from a study of shared clonotypes between healthy human individuals. The CDR3 loop spans 13 amino acids. Germline V gene sequence: CDR1 SEHNR, CDR2 FQNEAQ (reference sequence). V lost 5 bases and J lost 8; bases outside the gene matches: 8. This clonotype was sampled from a woman aged 40 to 49 in good health. Some clones in this sample may be carry-over from other donors' samples. The chain links TRBV7-9 to TRBJ1-2, with 7 bases aligning to TRBD1. Sequencing was performed on PBMCs. This CDR3 is CASSKTGDGGYTF. For the CDR3, the DNA is TGTGCCAGCAGCAAAACAGGGGATGGCGGCTACACCTTC.